The 32 T cell receptor beta chains below were found in one sample sequenced in a study of graft-versus-host responses after intestinal transplantation. Only in-frame clones appear in the TCRdb table, and some are missing; sequencing was by immunoSEQ multiplex PCR. The sample records 15,000 to 20,000 clones, 38% being singletons. The sequencing used alloreactive CD4+ T cells from a mixed lymphocyte reaction culture, collected before intestinal transplant. Subset denoted: CFSE-low proliferating T cells sorted from roughly 6-day pre-transplant mixed lymphocyte reaction (GvH or HvG direction). These receptors were taken from a human patient who received an intestinal transplant.

This rearrangement joins TRBV5-5 to TRBJ1-4; TRBD1 agrees at 10 bases. Germline CDR1 and CDR2: SGHKS and YYEKEE (reference sequence). Losses at the gene ends were 4 bases for V and 7 bases for J; bases not matched to a gene: 4. This CDR3 comprises 14 residues. The CDR3 sequence: CASSRDRGGEKLFF. CDR3 nucleotide sequence: TGTGCCAGCAGCCGGGACAGGGGAGGTGAAAAACTGTTTTTT.

This clone was picked up one time. V usage is TRBV5-6 and J usage is TRBJ1-1, with D possibly being TRBD1 (6 bases). The CDR3 consists of 13 residues. The V gene's germline CDR1 is SGHDT and CDR2 YYEEEE. V was clipped by 5 bases and J by 3 bases, with 11 bases between them. The CDR3 reads CASRTRGDTEAFF. The CDR3 bases are TGTGCCAGCAGAACAAGGGGGGACACTGAAGCTTTCTTT. Variable domain in full (rest from reference TRBV5-6 and TRBJ1-1): DAGVTQSPTHLIKTRGQQVTLRCSPKSGHDTVSWYQQALGQGPQFIFQYYEEEERQRGNFPDRFSGHQFPNYSSELNVNALLLGDSALYLCASRTRGDTEAFFGQGTRLTVV.

This clone was observed a handful of times. At one boundary the junction diverges from the germline segment, which might be a read error. V usage is TRBV11-2 and J usage is TRBJ2-7; D is possibly TRBD2 (6 bases). Germline V gene lookup returns CDR1 SGHAT and CDR2 FQNNGV. This CDR3 is 14 amino acids long. The CDR3 sequence is CASSFRGGSTSIVF. The CDR3 DNA is TGTGCCAGCAGCTTCCGGGGAGGCAGTACTTCGATCGTCTTC.

CDR3 loop: CASSLGDRGGAQYF. The CDR3 DNA follows: TGTGCCAGCAGCTTAGGGGACCGGGGAGGGGCCCAGTACTTC. This chain joins TRBV7-9 and TRBJ2-5, with 7 nucleotides matching TRBD2. Germline lookup yields CDR1 SEHNR and CDR2 FQNEAQ (reference sequence). Losses at the gene ends were 1 base for V and 9 bases for J; bases not matched to a gene: 8. The CDR3 is made up of 14 amino acids. The variable domain in full, completed from reference TRBV7-9 and TRBJ2-5, reads DTGVSQNPRHKITKRGQNVTFRCDPISEHNRLYWYRQTLGQGPEFLTYFQNEAQLEKSRLLSDRFSAERPKGSFSTLEIQRTEQGDSAMYLCASSLGDRGGAQYFGPGTRLLVL.

The rearrangement links TRBV6-6 to TRBJ1-1; D is possibly TRBD1 (5 bases). CDR1 and CDR2 (germline): MNHNY, SVGAGI (reference sequence). CDR3 length equals 14 residues. Trimming cost V 0 bases and J 1 base, with 6 bases left between them. CDR3: CASSYSRGNTEAFF. For the CDR3, the DNA is TGTGCCAGCAGTTACTCGAGGGGGAACACTGAAGCTTTCTTT.

This clone showed up just a few times. The CDR3 reads CASTLSRVLYGYTF. The CDR3 DNA reads TGTGCCAGCACCCTCTCCCGGGTCCTCTATGGCTACACCTTC. The chain joins TRBV21-1 to TRBJ1-2. TRBV21-1 is annotated as a pseudogene. This CDR3 has 14 residues.

The chain is built from TRBV18 and TRBJ1-2; weak D call: TRBD1 (5 bases). The germline V and J ends were trimmed by 6 bases and 4 bases, with 12 bases remaining between them. CDR1 is KGHSH, CDR2 LQKENI, per germline. The CDR3 consists of 13 residues. The CDR3 DNA sequence: TGTGCCAGCTCGAACCGGGACGGCTATGGCTACACCTTC. Protein: CASSNRDGYGYTF. Full variable domain (outside the CDR3, taken from reference TRBV18 and TRBJ1-2): NAGVMQNPRHLVRRRGQEARLRCSPMKGHSHVYWYRQLPEEGLKFMVYLQKENIIDESGMPKERFSAEFPKEGPSILRIQQVVRGDSAAYFCASSNRDGYGYTFGSGTRLTVV.

The chain has TRBV5-1 and TRBJ2-5; D is perhaps TRBD2 (6 bases). The CDR3 extends over 16 amino acids. The V gene lost 4 bases and the J gene lost 4 bases, with 20 bases spanning the gap. The germline CDR1 and CDR2 sequences are SGHRS and YFSETQ. The CDR3 here is CASSPRSRLGGETQYF. CDR3 in DNA: TGCGCCAGCAGCCCGAGATCGAGGTTGGGGGGAGAGACCCAGTACTTC. The entire variable domain, with the rest obtained from reference TRBV5-1 and TRBJ2-5, is as follows: KAGVTQTPRYLIKTRGQQVTLSCSPISGHRSVSWYQQTPGQGLQFLFEYFSETQRNKGNFPGRFSGRQFSNSRSEMNVSTLELGDSALYLCASSPRSRLGGETQYFGPGTRLLVL.

J is TRBJ2-1 and V is TRBV5-4; maybe TRBD2 (5 bases). The V end lost 5 bases, the J end lost 9 bases, and 18 bases lay between the germline ends. CDR3 length: 14 residues. Germline assignment: CDR1 SGHNT and CDR2 YYREEE (reference sequence). The DNA of the CDR3 is TGTGCCAGCAGTCAAGACGTCGCGGCGGGTGAGCAGTTCTTC. Its translation: CASSQDVAAGEQFF.

The gene calls are TRBV7-9 and TRBJ2-7; 10 bases agree with TRBD2. Germline CDR1 reads SEHNR; CDR2 reads FQNEAQ (reference sequence). Germline trimming cut 0 bases from V and 4 bases from J; bases unmatched to any gene: 12. The CDR3 covers 18 residues. Here the CDR3 reads CASSLARLASGGMYEQYF. The CDR3 bases are TGTGCCAGCAGCTTAGCGCGTTTGGCTAGCGGGGGCATGTACGAGCAGTACTTC.

The chain joins TRBV2 to TRBJ1-1; TRBD1 matches 8 bases. V lost 6 bases and J lost 1; bases outside the gene matches: 4. This CDR3 region has 14 residues. Germline CDR1 reads SNHLY; CDR2 reads FYNNEI. CDR3: CASRRDRPNTEAFF. For the CDR3, the DNA is TGTGCCAGCAGGCGGGACAGGCCGAACACTGAAGCTTTCTTT.

This chain connects TRBV5-6 to TRBJ2-7; possible D gene TRBD2, 7 bases. The CDR3 sequence is 17 residues long. V was cut by 2 bases and J by 2 bases, with 20 bases left in between. CDR1 and CDR2 from the germline V gene are SGHDT and YYEEEE. The DNA of the CDR3 is TGTGCCAGCAGCTTCAAGGTGAGGGGGGGGCGAACCTACGAGCAGTACTTC. It encodes CASSFKVRGGRTYEQYF.

V gene TRBV9 combines with J gene TRBJ1-6; no reliable D call. From germline, CDR1 is SGDLS and CDR2 YYNGEE. Trimming left V 0 bases short and J 7 bases short, with 8 bases between. CDR3 length: 14 amino acids. The CDR3 spells CASSVATRNSPLHF. CDR3 coding DNA: TGTGCCAGCAGCGTAGCTACGAGGAATTCACCCCTCCACTTT.

The rearrangement links TRBV11-2 to TRBJ1-4; no definite D call. The germline V gene has CDR1 SGHAT and CDR2 FQNNGV. This CDR3 is 15 amino acids long. Trimming stripped 5 bases from V and 1 base from J, with 11 bases between. CDR3 DNA sequence: TGTGCCAGCAGCCCGAGACTGAGAACTAATGAAAAACTGTTTTTT. Its protein is CASSPRLRTNEKLFF. Looking up the rest from reference TRBV11-2 and TRBJ1-4 gives the full variable domain: EAGVAQSPRYKIIEKRQSVAFWCNPISGHATLYWYQQILGQGPKLLIQFQNNGVVDDSQLPKDRFSAERLKGVDSTLKIQPAKLEDSAVYLCASSPRLRTNEKLFFGSGTQLSVL.

This chain joins TRBV11-2 and TRBJ2-7, with a possible D match to TRBD2 (5 bases). The CDR3 is made up of 14 amino acids. CDR1 is SGHAT and CDR2 is FQNNGV in the germline V gene. V lost 0 bases and J lost 6, with 12 bases in between. This chain's CDR3 is CASSLDRIEGEQYF. The CDR3 DNA is TGTGCCAGCAGCTTAGATCGGATTGAGGGCGAGCAGTACTTC.

The chain couples TRBV11-3 to TRBJ2-5, with D possibly TRBD2 on 6 matching bases. The J call may be wrong; the DNA end is better matched by TRBJ2-7. The CDR3 loop spans 12 amino acids. In germline, CDR1 is SGHNT, CDR2 YENEEA. The CDR3 region is CASSLERGEQYF. CDR3 DNA sequence: TGTGCCAGCAGCTTAGAGCGGGGCGAGCAGTACTTC.

This clone was seen a handful of times. The chain carries TRBV9 and TRBJ2-1; TRBD1 matches at 8 bases. Trimming took 0 bases from V and 6 from J; bases not matched to a gene: 5. The CDR3 is made up of 15 amino acids. Germline V CDR1 and CDR2: SGDLS, YYNGEE. The CDR3 coding sequence is TGTGCCAGCAGCGTAGCGGTGACAGGGGTCAATGAGCAGTTCTTC. Its protein product is CASSVAVTGVNEQFF.

The genes are TRBV7-3 and TRBJ1-2; 8 bases align to TRBD1. The CDR3 totals 14 residues. Trimming at V came to 5 bases and at J to 7 bases, leaving 9 bases not matched to a gene. CDR1 and CDR2 from the germline V gene are SGHTA and FQGTGA. CDR3 nucleotide sequence: TGTGCCAGCAGCCCTACAGGGGGAGTAAGTGGCTACACCTTC. The encoded protein is CASSPTGGVSGYTF.

The rearrangement uses TRBV15 and TRBJ2-1; D might be TRBD1 or TRBD2, each matching 5 bases. This CDR3 contains 18 residues. The V end was cut by 4 bases, the J end by 7 bases, with 26 bases between. CDR1 LNHNV and CDR2 YYDKDF come from the germline V gene (reference sequence). The CDR3 DNA reads as TGTGCCACCAGCAACCCTAGGGTAAGATTAACCGAGGGGAATGAGCAGTTCTTC. Translation gives CATSNPRVRLTEGNEQFF.

The rearrangement uses TRBV2 and TRBJ2-1; D gene ambiguous. Between the trimmed V and J ends, which lost 7 bases and 9 bases, there was a span of 22 bases. CDR1 is SNHLY, CDR2 FYNNEI, per germline. This CDR3 spans 15 amino acids. The CDR3 DNA sequence: TGTGCCAGCATCTTAGAGAGAACTCGCCTGGGTGAGCAGTTCTTC. Translating it yields CASILERTRLGEQFF.

This clone has only a few counts. The chain recombines TRBV2 with TRBJ2-3; D might be TRBD1 or TRBD2, each matching 5 bases. The V gene's germline CDR1 is SNHLY and CDR2 FYNNEI. Trimming cost V 1 base and J 8 bases, with 10 bases left between them. CDR3 length: 13 residues. The CDR3 DNA reads as TGTGCCAGCAGTGAAGTGAGGGGCGGTACGCAGTATTTT. Its protein is CASSEVRGGTQYF.

This clone has only a few counts. The chain recombines TRBV18 with TRBJ2-7; D remains unclear. CDR1 and CDR2 from the germline V gene are KGHSH and LQKENI. The V end was cut by 1 base, the J end by 4 bases, with 5 bases between. CDR3 length: 12 residues. The CDR3 sequence: CASSPHGYEQYF. In DNA form, the CDR3 reads TGTGCCAGCTCACCACACGGGTACGAGCAGTACTTC. Filled out from reference TRBV18 and TRBJ2-7, the complete variable domain reads NAGVMQNPRHLVRRRGQEARLRCSPMKGHSHVYWYRQLPEEGLKFMVYLQKENIIDESGMPKERFSAEFPKEGPSILRIQQVVRGDSAAYFCASSPHGYEQYFGPGTRLTVT.

In its sample, this clone is medium-sized. The chain couples TRBV5-1 to TRBJ2-2; TRBD2 agrees at 8 bases. The CDR3 is 13 residues long. The germline V gene encodes CDR1 SGHRS and CDR2 YFSETQ. V was pared by 5 bases and J by 6 bases, with 3 bases of the junction left unmatched. CDR3 nucleotide sequence: TGCGCCAGCAGACTAGCGGCCGCCGGGGAGCTGTTTTTT. This codes for CASRLAAAGELFF.

This rearrangement joins TRBV13 to TRBJ1-2; D unresolved. This CDR3 contains 14 residues. Germline CDR1 and CDR2: PRHDT and FYEKMQ (reference sequence). Trimming shortened V by 0 bases and J by 8 bases, and 13 bases separated the two germline ends. CDR3: CASSLGRAVGGYTF. CDR3 nucleotide sequence: TGTGCCAGCAGCTTAGGAAGGGCGGTAGGAGGCTACACCTTC.

A few counts support this clone. CDR3 protein: CASSIRGTVTTGELFF. CDR3 bases: TGTGCCAGCAGCATTAGGGGGACAGTTACCACCGGGGAGCTGTTTTTT. This chain links TRBV11-3 with TRBJ2-2, with TRBD1 matching 7 bases. The ends lost 5 bases at V and 4 bases at J; junction bases unmatched: 10. The CDR3 has 16 residues. The germline gives CDR1 SGHNT, CDR2 YENEEA.

This clone was picked up a small number of times. The chain couples TRBV15 to TRBJ1-3; D unresolved. Per the germline V gene, CDR1 is LNHNV and CDR2 is YYDKDF (reference sequence). This CDR3 has 15 amino acids. V lost 0 bases and J lost 3, with 9 bases in between. The chain's CDR3 is CATSRDSRLGNTIYF. Here the CDR3 DNA reads TGTGCCACCAGCAGAGATAGCAGACTTGGAAACACCATATATTTT.

This chain links TRBV4-2 with TRBJ1-2; D gene unclear. The V end was cut by 0 bases, the J end by 3 bases, with 11 bases between. CDR3 length: 15 residues. CDR1 LGHNA and CDR2 YNFKEQ come from the germline V gene. In nucleotides, the CDR3 is TGTGCCAGCAGCCAAGATGCGGGAGTTGACTATGGCTACACCTTC. It is translated as CASSQDAGVDYGYTF.

This clone was observed a handful of times. The rearrangement uses TRBV11-2 and TRBJ2-4, with a weak D call TRBD2 (6 bases). Trimming cost V 1 base and J 6 bases, with 22 bases left between them. This CDR3 has 18 amino acids. Germline V gene lookup returns CDR1 SGHAT and CDR2 FQNNGV. CDR3 sequence (DNA): TGTGCCAGCAGCTTAGTGAGAGGAGGGACGGTACAAATAAACATTCAGTACTTC. Its translation: CASSLVRGGTVQINIQYF.

This clone was counted a few times. CDR3 coding DNA: TGTGCCAGCAGCTTGGGGGGATATAGCGGGACCCAGTACTTC. It encodes CASSLGGYSGTQYF. J is TRBJ2-5 and V is TRBV6-5, with D perhaps TRBD2 (6 bases). This CDR3 is 14 amino acids long. The germline gives CDR1 MNHEY, CDR2 SVGAGI. V was cut by 6 bases and J by 7 bases, with 18 bases left in between.

The V call is TRBV6-1, the J call TRBJ1-1, with TRBD1 matching 7 bases. This CDR3 has 13 residues. The J segment lost 7 bases and the V segment lost 6 bases, leaving 8 bases of the junction unmatched. Germline CDR1 MNHNS, CDR2 SASEGT. The CDR3 here is CASRGNRGLEAFF. As DNA, the CDR3 is TGTGCCAGCAGGGGTAACAGGGGACTTGAAGCTTTCTTT.

The chain joins TRBV11-3 to TRBJ2-1; tentatively, D is TRBD1 (5 bases). CDR3 size: 15 residues. Germline V lookup: CDR1 SGHNT, CDR2 YENEEA. V lost 4 bases and J lost 5, with 15 bases in between. The CDR3 DNA follows: TGTGCCAGCAGCTCGCAGGGTATATTTAACAATGAGCAGTTCTTC. It translates to CASSSQGIFNNEQFF.

This clone occurred a few times. CDR3 in amino acids: CASRRAGGPETQYF. As DNA, the CDR3 is TGTGCCAGCAGGAGGGCGGGGGGGCCTGAGACCCAGTACTTC. The J gene is TRBJ2-5, the V gene TRBV6-5, with 9 bases matching TRBD2. There are 14 residues in the CDR3. V shed 6 bases and J 5 bases; nucleotides not matched to a gene: 7. The germline CDR1 and CDR2 sequences are MNHEY and SVGAGI.